This T cell receptor (beta chain) stems from a study of radiotherapy plus CTLA-4 blockade in lung cancer. Study-level points and caveats: TCR clones from tumors expanded in blood after radiotherapy plus ipilimumab.

Regarding this clone: The antigen remains unidentified.

The CDR3 sequence is 15 residues long. Germline loops: CDR1 SEHNR, CDR2 FQNEAQ (reference sequence). V was pared by 2 bases and J by 6 bases, with 16 bases between. TCRdb's copy holds only in-frame clones and misses some; the assay was immunoSEQ multiplex PCR. The table lists fewer than 150,000 clones, 65% to 85% of them singletons. This TCR came from a human donor with non-small cell lung cancer who had a partial response to radiotherapy plus ipilimumab. This chain connects TRBV7-9 to TRBJ1-2; TRBD1 might be the D (6 bases). The sequences come from peripheral blood, collected from a patient treated with radiotherapy plus ipilimumab. The CDR3 region has the DNA TGTGCCAGCAGCTTATGGTCAGGGGAATCCCATGGCTACACCTTC. This encodes CASSLWSGESHGYTF.